Listed here are 15 T cell receptor beta chains from one sample, sequenced in a study of immune evolution from preneoplasia to lung adenocarcinoma. Sequencing was performed with immunoSEQ multiplex PCR; in TCRdb, only in-frame clones are kept and a portion is missing. The table has tens of thousands of clones, under 80% seen once. The specimen was FFPE invasive lung adenocarcinoma tissue. These receptors all come from a person aged 55 to 70 with lung adenocarcinoma.

The CDR3 nucleotides are TGCGCCAGCAGCCAAAGGGCCAAAAAAAATCAGCCCCAGCATTTT. Protein sequence: CASSQRAKKNQPQHF. The chain couples TRBV4-1 to TRBJ1-5, with D unresolved. Trimming removed 2 bases from V and 4 bases from J, with 12 bases in between. The length of the CDR3 is 15 residues. Germline assignment: CDR1 MGHRA and CDR2 YSYEKL.

The chain couples TRBV5-6 to TRBJ2-2, with D possibly matching TRBD1 (5 bases). From germline, CDR1 is SGHDT and CDR2 YYEEEE. The germline V and J ends were trimmed by 4 bases and 5 bases, with 9 bases remaining between them. The CDR3 covers 13 residues. The CDR3 DNA sequence: TGTGCCAGCAGCAGAGACAGAACCGGGGAGCTGTTTTTT. It specifies CASSRDRTGELFF. The full variable domain, with the rest looked up from reference TRBV5-6 and TRBJ2-2, is DAGVTQSPTHLIKTRGQQVTLRCSPKSGHDTVSWYQQALGQGPQFIFQYYEEEERQRGNFPDRFSGHQFPNYSSELNVNALLLGDSALYLCASSRDRTGELFFGEGSRLTVL.

The CDR3 loop is CASSGYGAGANVLTF. CDR3 DNA sequence: TGTGCCAGCAGTGGGTATGGGGCTGGGGCCAACGTCCTGACTTTC. J is TRBJ2-6 and V is TRBV28; D call uncertain. The V end lost 5 bases, the J end lost 2 bases, and 10 bases lay between the germline ends. This CDR3 contains 15 residues. Germline V CDR1 and CDR2: MDHEN, SYDVKM.

The chain is built from TRBV10-3 and TRBJ2-7; D unclear. V lost 4 bases, J lost 6 bases, and 10 bases lay in between. The germline gives CDR1 ENHRY, CDR2 SYGVKD. This CDR3 has 12 amino acids. The CDR3 DNA reads TGTGCCATCAGTGCGGACGAACGCGAGCAGTACTTC. Its protein is CAISADEREQYF.

The rearrangement joins TRBV20-1 to TRBJ2-3; D is unclear. V was shortened by 6 bases and J by 6 bases, with 10 bases between the two germline ends. Per germline, CDR1 DFQATT and CDR2 SNEGSKA (reference sequence). The CDR3 runs to 11 residues. The CDR3 spells CSAAPRDTQYF. The DNA of the CDR3 is TGCAGTGCCGCCCCGCGTGATACGCAGTATTTT.

The rearrangement joins TRBV7-2 to TRBJ1-5; D is possibly TRBD1 (6 bases). Germline CDR1 SGHTA, CDR2 FQGNSA. The CDR3 extends over 13 amino acids. Trimming removed 5 bases from V and 3 bases from J, with 8 bases in between. The CDR3 DNA is TGTGCCAGCAGCCGGGACACCAATCAGCCCCAGCATTTT. Translation gives CASSRDTNQPQHF. The variable domain in full, completed from reference TRBV7-2 and TRBJ1-5, reads GAGVSQSPSNKVTEKGKDVELRCDPISGHTALYWYRQSLGQGLEFLIYFQGNSAPDKSGLPSDRFSAERTGGSVSTLTIQRTQQEDSAVYLCASSRDTNQPQHFGDGTRLSIL.

The chain employs TRBV12-5 and TRBJ2-5, with 9 bases identical to TRBD1. J was trimmed by 4 bases and V by 4 bases; bases with no gene match: 4. Germline lookup yields CDR1 LGHNT and CDR2 FRNRAP. There are 14 residues in the CDR3. The CDR3 DNA reads as TGTGCTAGTGGTTCGGACAGGGGAGGAGAGACCCAGTACTTC. It specifies CASGSDRGGETQYF.

This clone was recorded only once. The chain carries TRBV18 and TRBJ2-7; no clear D. This CDR3 is built from 12 residues. Per the germline V gene, CDR1 is KGHSH and CDR2 is LQKENI. The V end was cut by 4 bases, the J end by 3 bases, with 7 bases between. Here the CDR3 DNA reads TGTGCCAGCTCACGGTATATCTACGAGCAGTACTTC. Its protein product is CASSRYIYEQYF.

V and J are TRBV9 and TRBJ1-1; TRBD1 might be the D (5 bases). The CDR3 has 13 residues. V lost 0 bases to trimming and J lost 4 bases, with 7 bases between them. Germline CDR1 and CDR2: SGDLS and YYNGEE. The CDR3 here is CASSVDRITEAFF. As DNA, the CDR3 is TGTGCCAGCAGCGTAGACAGGATCACTGAAGCTTTCTTT.

This sequence joins TRBV20-1 and TRBJ1-1, with a possible D match to TRBD1 (5 bases). Germline CDR1 and CDR2: DFQATT and SNEGSKA (reference sequence). The CDR3 has 11 residues. Trimming pared 7 bases from V and 10 bases from J, leaving 16 bases between. Here the CDR3 reads CSVKGGGRAFF. CDR3 DNA sequence: TGCAGTGTAAAAGGTGGGGGACGAGCTTTCTTT.

The chain carries TRBV7-2 and TRBJ1-1; maybe TRBD1 (5 bases). Trimming pared 6 bases from V and 5 bases from J, leaving 16 bases between. Germline V CDR1 and CDR2: SGHTA, FQGNSA. This CDR3 is 14 amino acids long. CDR3 nucleotides: TGTGCCAGCAGTTGGGGACCGGCGGGGACTGAAGCTTTCTTT. This translates into CASSWGPAGTEAFF.

The chain has TRBV20-1 and TRBJ2-1; no clear D gene. Germline lookup yields CDR1 DFQATT and CDR2 SNEGSKA (reference sequence). V gave up 3 bases and J gave up 7 bases, with 7 bases separating them. This CDR3 is 11 amino acids long. The chain's CDR3 is CSASLLNEQFF. The DNA of the CDR3 is TGCAGTGCTAGTCTTCTGAATGAGCAGTTCTTC.

This clone was found once. J is TRBJ1-2 and V is TRBV7-9; D gene ambiguous. V was cut by 3 bases and J by 7 bases, with 12 bases left in between. The CDR3 has 13 amino acids. Germline V CDR1 and CDR2: SEHNR, FQNEAQ (reference sequence). CDR3 region: CASSFLEGRGYTF. For the CDR3, the DNA is TGTGCCAGCAGCTTCCTGGAAGGTCGTGGCTACACCTTC.

Points on this clone: Different DNA sequences within this sample yield the same CDR3. The rearrangement joins TRBV5-1 to TRBJ2-5; D uncertain. The CDR3 covers 12 residues. The V gene's germline CDR1 is SGHRS and CDR2 YFSETQ. Trimming left V 0 bases short and J 4 bases short, with 4 bases between. CDR3 sequence reads: CASSLVGETQYF. As DNA, the CDR3 is TGCGCCAGCAGCTTGGTGGGAGAGACCCAGTACTTC.

The chain has TRBV2 and TRBJ2-3; 15 bases fit TRBD2. V shed 6 bases, J shed 6 bases, and the junction held 16 bases outside the gene matches. This CDR3 contains 19 residues. The V gene's germline CDR1 is SNHLY and CDR2 FYNNEI. CDR3 residues: CASSSGLAGGPGRRDTQYF. Written as DNA, the CDR3 is TGTGCCAGCAGCTCCGGACTAGCGGGAGGGCCGGGTAGAAGGGATACGCAGTATTTT. Together with reference TRBV2 and TRBJ2-3, the CDR3 gives the full variable domain: EPEVTQTPSHQVTQMGQEVILRCVPISNHLYFYWYRQILGQKVEFLVSFYNNEISEKSEIFDDQFSVERPDGSNFTLKIRSTKLEDSAMYFCASSSGLAGGPGRRDTQYFGPGTRLTVL.